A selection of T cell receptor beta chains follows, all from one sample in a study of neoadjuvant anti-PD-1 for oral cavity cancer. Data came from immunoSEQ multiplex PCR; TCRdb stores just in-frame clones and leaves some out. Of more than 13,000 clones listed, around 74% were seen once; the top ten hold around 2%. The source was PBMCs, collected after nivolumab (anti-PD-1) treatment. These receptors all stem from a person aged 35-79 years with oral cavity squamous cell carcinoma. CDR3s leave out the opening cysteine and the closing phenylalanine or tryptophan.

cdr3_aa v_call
ASRGQGAYEQY TRBV28
ASRTTSGSLEQY TRBV2
ASSLFGTGGTGELF TRBV5-6
SVVHPCCRLAGVENSGANVLT TRBV29-1
AISVGQQETQY TRBV10-3
ASSRIGLADSYNEQF TRBV5-6
ATSDRGYGYT TRBV15
ASRPTGLVFEKLF TRBV27
ARGKGLETQY TRBV7-6
ASSPQQGGVNTGELF TRBV4-1
ASGQGKYEQY TRBV19
ASSQDPRQMNYGYT TRBV4-2
SAKSSYEQY TRBV20-1
ASSPFVNTEAF TRBV7-6
ASSVGSGISYNEQF TRBV9
ASSPYATNEKLF TRBV5-1
ASSFEAWGTGELF TRBV5-1
ARYRVNTEAF TRBV2
ASSYYPLEGGSPLH TRBV6-5
AGRGLAGTETQY TRBV2
ASSPEREDFSLSYEQY TRBV7-8
ASSLRILGQGAGTQY TRBV27
ASSMGPTAPIGGYT TRBV19
ASSTRTGARTEAF TRBV5-4
ASSVRGADQPQH TRBV13